This T cell receptor (beta chain) was sequenced during a study of siplizumab effects on memory and regulatory T cells. Study conclusions and caveats: Whether proliferating Tregs in siplizumab cultures suppress was not functionally confirmed. Many proliferating CD4+ or CD8+ clones remained unclassified. Roughly 75-96% of them could not be assigned either a naive or a memory phenotype.

Germline V CDR1 and CDR2: MNHEY, SMNVEV (reference sequence). The CDR3 runs to 15 residues. V dropped 6 bases and J dropped 1 base, with 12 bases sitting between them. Using immunoSEQ multiplex PCR, the repertoire was profiled, and TCRdb retains in-frame clones only, with some absent. This table has 60,000 to 65,000 clones, 70% to 85% appearing once. A note on this clone: Its antigen is undetermined.

The V and J genes are TRBV27 and TRBJ2-2; a weak D match, TRBD2 (6 bases). The sample consisted of memory CD4+ T cells sorted from blood. The clonotype was recovered from a human donor in good health. The CDR3 DNA sequence: TGTGCCAGCAGCCCCCGGACTATGAACACCGGGGAGCTGTTTTTT. Protein: CASSPRTMNTGELFF.